The source of this T cell receptor (beta chain) is a study of cytomegalovirus exposure and HLA in healthy donors. Overall study findings and caveats: Trimming of TCR beta V- and J-genes showed a link, identified in a later analysis, to a missense DCLRE1C variant.

Notes on this clone: Antigen specificity is unknown.

Amplification used 60 Vbeta primers and 13 Jbeta primers. Here immunoSEQ multiplex PCR was the method, and the copy in TCRdb shows in-frame clones only, minus some. The repertoire includes some 120,000 clones, roughly 80% of them detected once, and roughly 2% sits in the top ten. Trimming stripped 4 bases from V and 8 bases from J, with 20 bases between. This CDR3 spans 15 amino acids. The chain recombines TRBV23-1 with TRBJ1-2; D may be TRBD1 (5 bases). TRBV23-1 is classed as an ORF, of uncertain function. The sequence was obtained from a middle-aged woman in good health and CMV-seropositive. Sequences were obtained from PBMCs. The CDR3 DNA sequence: TGCGCCAGCAGTCCGGGTGGCAGGGATAAAGAAGGCTACACCTTC. Its translation: CASSPGGRDKEGYTF.